One T cell receptor beta chain is described in this entry. Losses at the gene ends were 2 bases for V and 3 bases for J; bases not matched to a gene: 1. CDR3 length: 14 residues. Germline V gives CDR1 ENHRY, CDR2 SYGVKD. Original analysis: Counts of nucleated cells, estimated from reference gene primer amplification, were obtained. Data came from immunoSEQ multiplex PCR; TCRdb stores just in-frame clones and leaves some out. That table is the source of V, J and clone size, and D and trimming were worked out from the DNA. The table includes about 35,000 clones, around 83% detected once. These data are taken from a study of blood T cell repertoires in COVID-19. Across the study: Sample material is recorded as cDNA or gDNA derived from T cells, B-cell-depleted T cells, or PBMCs.

Material for sequencing was peripheral blood. This TCR was recovered from a man between 60 and 75 years old with active or convalescent COVID-19. The rearrangement links TRBV10-3 to TRBJ2-3; 8 positions match TRBD2. This chain's CDR3 is CAISERGGTDTQYF. The CDR3, as DNA: TGTGCCATCAGTGAGCGCGGGGGGACAGATACGCAGTATTTT.